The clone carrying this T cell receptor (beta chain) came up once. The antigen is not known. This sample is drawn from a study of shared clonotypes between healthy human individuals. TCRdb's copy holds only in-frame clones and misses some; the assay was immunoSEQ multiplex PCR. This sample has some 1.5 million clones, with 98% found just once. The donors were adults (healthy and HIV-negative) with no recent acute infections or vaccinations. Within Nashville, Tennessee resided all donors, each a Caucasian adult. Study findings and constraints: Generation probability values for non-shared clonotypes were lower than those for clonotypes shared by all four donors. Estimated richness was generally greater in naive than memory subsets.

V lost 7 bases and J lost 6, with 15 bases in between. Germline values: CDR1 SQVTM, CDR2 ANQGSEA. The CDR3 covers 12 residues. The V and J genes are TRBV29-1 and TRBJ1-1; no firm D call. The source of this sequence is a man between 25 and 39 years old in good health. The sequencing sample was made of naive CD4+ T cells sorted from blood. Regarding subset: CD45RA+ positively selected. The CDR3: CSAKTFISEAFF. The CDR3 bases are TGCAGCGCCAAGACTTTCATCTCTGAAGCTTTCTTT.